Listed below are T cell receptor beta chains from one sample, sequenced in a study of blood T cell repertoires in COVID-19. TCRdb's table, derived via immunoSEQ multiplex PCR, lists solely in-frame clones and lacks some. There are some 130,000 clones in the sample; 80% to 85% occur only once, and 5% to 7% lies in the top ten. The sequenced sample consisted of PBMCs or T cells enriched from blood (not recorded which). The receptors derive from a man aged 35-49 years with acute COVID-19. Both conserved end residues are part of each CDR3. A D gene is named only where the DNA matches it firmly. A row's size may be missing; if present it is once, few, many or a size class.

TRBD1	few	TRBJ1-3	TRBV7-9	CASSSDRETGNTIYF	TGTGCCAGCAGCTCGGACAGGGAGACTGGAAACACCATATATTTT
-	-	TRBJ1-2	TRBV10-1	CASVFAHLGSLYGYTF	TGCGCCAGCGTATTCGCCCACTTGGGCTCCCTCTATGGCTACACCTTC
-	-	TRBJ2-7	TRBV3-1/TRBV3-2	CASSQAISYEQYF	TGTGCCAGCAGCCAGGCCATCTCCTACGAGCAGTACTTC
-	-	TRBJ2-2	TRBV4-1	CASSQPGTNTGELFF	TGCGCCAGCAGCCAACCCGGGACAAACACCGGGGAGCTGTTTTTT
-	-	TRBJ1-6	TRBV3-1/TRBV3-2	CASSQALGGGGSPLHF	TGTGCCAGCAGCCAAGCCCTCGGAGGGGGGGGTTCACCCCTCCACTTT
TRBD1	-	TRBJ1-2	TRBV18	CASSPPGQGARGYTF	TGTGCCAGCTCACCCCCGGGACAGGGGGCGCGAGGCTACACCTTC
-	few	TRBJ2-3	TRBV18	CASSPVPTSTDTQYF	TGTGCCAGCTCACCGGTACCTACTAGCACAGATACGCAGTATTTT
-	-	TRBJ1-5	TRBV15	CATSRGLGGQPQHF	TGTGCCACCAGCAGAGGGCTGGGGGGTCAGCCCCAGCATTTT
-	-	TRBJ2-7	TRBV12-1	CASSSPGGRTYEQYF	TGTGCCAGCAGCTCTCCAGGCGGGAGGACCTACGAGCAGTACTTC
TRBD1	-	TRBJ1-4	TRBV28	CASSTTGAGKKLFF	TGTGCCAGCAGTACGACAGGGGCGGGAAAAAAACTGTTTTTT
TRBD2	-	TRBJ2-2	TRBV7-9	CASSSSLAGLTSRELFF	TGTGCCAGCAGCTCCAGTCTAGCGGGACTTACCAGCAGGGAGCTGTTTTTT
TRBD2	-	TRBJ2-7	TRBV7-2	CASSPASGSYEQYF	TGTGCCAGCAGCCCAGCCAGCGGGAGCTACGAGCAGTACTTC
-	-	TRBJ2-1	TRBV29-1	CSYGDLATNEQFF	TGCAGCTACGGGGATCTGGCGACCAATGAGCAGTTCTTC
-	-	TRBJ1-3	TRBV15	CATSREASGNTIYF	TGTGCCACCAGCAGAGAGGCATCTGGAAACACCATATATTTT
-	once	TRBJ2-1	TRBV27	CASSLSPRSRAKGNEQFF	TGTGCCAGCAGTTTATCGCCCCGGTCCAGGGCCAAGGGCAATGAGCAGTTCTTC
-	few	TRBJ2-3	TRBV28	CASSAEASHTDTQYF	TGTGCCAGCAGCGCCGAGGCGTCACACACAGATACGCAGTATTTT
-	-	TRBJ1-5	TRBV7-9	CASSKQGFSNQPQHF	TGTGCCAGCAGCAAACAGGGATTTAGCAATCAGCCCCAGCATTTT
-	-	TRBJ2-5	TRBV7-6	CASSLEGTLQQETQYF	TGTGCCAGCAGCTTAGAAGGGACACTGCAACAAGAGACCCAGTACTTC
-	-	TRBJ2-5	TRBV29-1	CSVAQVEETQYF	TGCAGCGTCGCACAGGTTGAAGAGACCCAGTACTTC
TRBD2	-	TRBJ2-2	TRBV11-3	CASSQESGSLTGELFF	TGTGCCAGCAGCCAAGAAAGCGGGAGTTTAACCGGGGAGCTGTTTTTT
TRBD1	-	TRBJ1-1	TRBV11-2	CASSPYPRGLTEAFF	TGTGCCAGCAGCCCTTACCCCAGGGGGCTCACTGAAGCTTTCTTT
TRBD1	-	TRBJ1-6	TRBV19	CASSIRQGADSPLHF	TGTGCCAGTAGTATCCGACAGGGGGCGGATTCACCCCTCCACTTT